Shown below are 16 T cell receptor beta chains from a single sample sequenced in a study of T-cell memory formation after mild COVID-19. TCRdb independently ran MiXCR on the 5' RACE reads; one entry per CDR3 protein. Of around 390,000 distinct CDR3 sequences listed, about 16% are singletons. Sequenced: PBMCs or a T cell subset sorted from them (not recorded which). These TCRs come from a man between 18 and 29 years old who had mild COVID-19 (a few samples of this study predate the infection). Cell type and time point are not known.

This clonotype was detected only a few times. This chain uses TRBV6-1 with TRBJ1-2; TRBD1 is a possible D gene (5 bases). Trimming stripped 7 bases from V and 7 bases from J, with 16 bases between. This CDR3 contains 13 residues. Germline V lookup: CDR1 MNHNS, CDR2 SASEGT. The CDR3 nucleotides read TGTGCCAGCACGAAAGACAGAGAAGGTGGCTACACCTTC. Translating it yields CASTKDREGGYTF.

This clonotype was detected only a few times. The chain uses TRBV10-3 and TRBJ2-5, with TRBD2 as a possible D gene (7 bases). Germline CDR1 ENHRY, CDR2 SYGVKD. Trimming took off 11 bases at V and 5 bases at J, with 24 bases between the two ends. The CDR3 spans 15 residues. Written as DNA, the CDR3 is TGTGCCTCCCACCAAGGGAGGGGGGGCCCGGAGACCCAGTACTTC. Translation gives CASHQGRGGPETQYF.

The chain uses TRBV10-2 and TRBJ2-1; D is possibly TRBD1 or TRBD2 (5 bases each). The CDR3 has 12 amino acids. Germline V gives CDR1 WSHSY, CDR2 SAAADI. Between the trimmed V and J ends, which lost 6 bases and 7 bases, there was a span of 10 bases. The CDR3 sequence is CASSAWGNEQFF. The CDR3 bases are TGCGCCAGCAGCGCCTGGGGGAATGAGCAGTTCTTC.

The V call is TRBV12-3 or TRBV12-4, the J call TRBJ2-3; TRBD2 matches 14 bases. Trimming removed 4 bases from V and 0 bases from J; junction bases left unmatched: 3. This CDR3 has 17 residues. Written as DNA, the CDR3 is TGTGCCAGCAGTTCGGGACTAGCGGGGGAGAGCACAGATACGCAGTATTTT. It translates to CASSSGLAGESTDTQYF.

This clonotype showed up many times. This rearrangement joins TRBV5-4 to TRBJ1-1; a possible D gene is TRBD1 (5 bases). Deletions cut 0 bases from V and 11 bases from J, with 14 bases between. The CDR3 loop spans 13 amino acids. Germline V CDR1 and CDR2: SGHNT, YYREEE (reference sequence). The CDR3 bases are TGTGCCAGCAGCTTGGGGGGGTCCGGCCGGGCTTTCTTT. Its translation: CASSLGGSGRAFF. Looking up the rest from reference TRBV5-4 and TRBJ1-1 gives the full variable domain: ETGVTQSPTHLIKTRGQQVTLRCSSQSGHNTVSWYQQALGQGPQFIFQYYREEENGRGNFPPRFSGLQFPNYSSELNVNALELDDSALYLCASSLGGSGRAFFGQGTRLTVV.

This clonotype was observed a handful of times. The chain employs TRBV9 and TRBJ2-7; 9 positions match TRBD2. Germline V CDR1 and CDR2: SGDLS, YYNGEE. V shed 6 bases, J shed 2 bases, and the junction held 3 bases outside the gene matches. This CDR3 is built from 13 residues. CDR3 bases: TGTGCCAGCAATAGCGGGGGAGCCTACGAGCAGTACTTC. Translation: CASNSGGAYEQYF. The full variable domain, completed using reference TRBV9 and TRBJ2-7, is DSGVTQTPKHLITATGQRVTLRCSPRSGDLSVYWYQQSLDQGLQFLIQYYNGEERAKGNILERFSAQQFPDLHSELNLSSLELGDSALYFCASNSGGAYEQYFGPGTRLTVT.

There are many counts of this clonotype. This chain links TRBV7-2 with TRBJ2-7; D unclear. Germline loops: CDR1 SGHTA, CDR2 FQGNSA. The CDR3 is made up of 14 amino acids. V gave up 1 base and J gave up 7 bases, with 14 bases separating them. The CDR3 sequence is CASSLGAGPWEQYV. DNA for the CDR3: TGTGCCAGCAGCTTAGGGGCAGGTCCTTGGGAGCAGTACGTC.

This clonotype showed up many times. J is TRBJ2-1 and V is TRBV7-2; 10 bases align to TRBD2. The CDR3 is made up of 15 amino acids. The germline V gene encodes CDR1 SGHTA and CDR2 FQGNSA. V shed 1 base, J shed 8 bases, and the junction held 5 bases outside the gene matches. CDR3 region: CASSLVAGGSDEQFF. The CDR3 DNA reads TGTGCCAGCAGCTTAGTAGCGGGGGGAAGCGATGAGCAGTTCTTC.

The chain's CDR3 is CASSQYTDTQYF. In DNA, the CDR3 is TGTGCCAGCAGCCAATACACAGATACGCAGTATTTT. This chain uses TRBV9 with TRBJ2-3; D gene uncertain. The V end was cut by 4 bases, the J end by 2 bases, with 5 bases between. The germline gives CDR1 SGDLS, CDR2 YYNGEE. The CDR3 is made up of 12 amino acids. Filled out from reference TRBV9 and TRBJ2-3, the complete variable domain reads DSGVTQTPKHLITATGQRVTLRCSPRSGDLSVYWYQQSLDQGLQFLIQYYNGEERAKGNILERFSAQQFPDLHSELNLSSLELGDSALYFCASSQYTDTQYFGPGTRLTVL.

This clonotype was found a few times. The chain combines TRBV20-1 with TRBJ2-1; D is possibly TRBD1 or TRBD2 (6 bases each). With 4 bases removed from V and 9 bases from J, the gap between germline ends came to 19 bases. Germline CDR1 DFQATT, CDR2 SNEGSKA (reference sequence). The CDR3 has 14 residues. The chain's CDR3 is CSATPAKGGIEQFF. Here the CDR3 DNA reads TGCAGTGCTACCCCTGCGAAGGGGGGCATTGAGCAGTTCTTC.

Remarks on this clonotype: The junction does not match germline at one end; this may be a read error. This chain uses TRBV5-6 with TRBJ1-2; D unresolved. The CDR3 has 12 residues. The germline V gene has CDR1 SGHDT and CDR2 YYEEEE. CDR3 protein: CASSSLIRPTHF. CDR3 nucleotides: TGTGCCAGCAGCTCATTGATCCGGCCTACACATTTC.

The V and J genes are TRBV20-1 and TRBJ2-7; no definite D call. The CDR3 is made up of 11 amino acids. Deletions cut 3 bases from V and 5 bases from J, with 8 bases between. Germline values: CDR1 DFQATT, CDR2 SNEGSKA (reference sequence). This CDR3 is CSASPGHEQYV. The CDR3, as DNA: TGCAGTGCTAGTCCTGGGCACGAGCAGTACGTC.

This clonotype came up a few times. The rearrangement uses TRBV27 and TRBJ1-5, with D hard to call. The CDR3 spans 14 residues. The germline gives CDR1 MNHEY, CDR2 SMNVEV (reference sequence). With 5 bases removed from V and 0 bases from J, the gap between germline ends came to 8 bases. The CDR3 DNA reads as TGTGCCAGCAGTCCTAAACTTAGCAATCAGCCCCAGCATTTT. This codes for CASSPKLSNQPQHF.

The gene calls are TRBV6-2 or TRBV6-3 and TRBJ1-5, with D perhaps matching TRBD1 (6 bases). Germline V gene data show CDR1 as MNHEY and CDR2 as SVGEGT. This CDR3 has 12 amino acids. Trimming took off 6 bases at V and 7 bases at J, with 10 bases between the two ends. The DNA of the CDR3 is TGTGCCAGCAGACAGGGAAGCCAGCCCCAGCATTTT. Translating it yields CASRQGSQPQHF.

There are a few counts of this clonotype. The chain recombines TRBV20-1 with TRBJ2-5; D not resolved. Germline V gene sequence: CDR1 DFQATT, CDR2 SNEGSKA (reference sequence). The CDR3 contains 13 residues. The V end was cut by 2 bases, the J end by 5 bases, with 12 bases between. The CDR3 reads CSARPLATETQYF. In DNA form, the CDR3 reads TGCAGTGCTAGACCTCTGGCGACGGAGACCCAGTACTTC.

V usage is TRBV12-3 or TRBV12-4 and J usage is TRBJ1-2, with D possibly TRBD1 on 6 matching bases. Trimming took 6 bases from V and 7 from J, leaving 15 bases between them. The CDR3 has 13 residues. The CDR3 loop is CASSSTGSRGYTF. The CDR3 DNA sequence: TGTGCCAGCAGCTCTACAGGGTCTCGTGGCTACACCTTC.